This T cell receptor beta chain was found in a study of cytomegalovirus exposure and HLA in healthy donors. Details on this clone: Its antigen is still unknown.

Broader study findings: The study had only CMV serostatus as immune exposure information. A likely sequencing artifact accounted for one observed cluster of highly shared sequence variants.

Both 60 Vbeta primers and 13 Jbeta primers went into the PCR. Libraries were prepared by immunoSEQ multiplex PCR; TCRdb keeps only in-frame clonotypes and omits some of them. There are 100,000 to 150,000 clones in the sample; around 83% occur only once, and around 1.2% lies in the top ten. The CDR3 extends over 13 amino acids. Germline V gene lookup returns CDR1 SQVTM and CDR2 ANQGSEA. The V and J ends lost 2 bases and 6 bases respectively, with 10 bases between them. J is TRBJ2-2 and V is TRBV29-1; D is perhaps TRBD2 (6 bases). This sequence was found in a girl aged 2 to 10 in good health and CMV-seronegative. Sequences were obtained from PBMCs. The CDR3 reads CSVERREAGELFF. Written as DNA, the CDR3 is TGCAGCGTTGAACGAAGGGAGGCCGGGGAGCTGTTTTTT.